A selection of T cell receptor beta chains follows, all from one sample in a study of beta chain features in type 1 diabetes. This table comes from immunoSEQ multiplex PCR, and its TCRdb copy is limited to in-frame clones, with some not included. This sample has roughly 500,000 clones, with about 29% found just once. The sequenced material came from naive CD4+ T cells from blood. The receptors shown here come from a man between 18 and 29 years old in good health. Each CDR3 is given with its conserved first and last residue. A D gene is named only where the DNA matches it firmly. Some rows mark clone size as missing; the rest say once, few, many or name a class of expanded clone.

>TRBJ1-4|TRBV30|once|TRBD1
TGTGCCTGGAGTACGGGACAGGCCGCCGGAGGGGAACTGTTTTTT
CAWSTGQAAGGELFF
>TRBJ1-1|TRBV18|few|-
TGTGCCAGCTCACTTGAAGCCAGTATGAACACTGAAGCTTTCTTT
CASSLEASMNTEAFF
>TRBJ1-4|TRBV9|-|-
TGTGCCAGCAGCCTCCCTGGGGCTAATGAAAAACTGTTTTTT
CASSLPGANEKLFF
>TRBJ2-7|TRBV27|few|-
TGTGCCAGCAGTTTATCGTGGACTTCCGCATCCGAGCAGTACTTC
CASSLSWTSASEQYF
>TRBJ2-7|TRBV30|few|-
TGTGCCTGGAGTGTGCCTTCCGGGACAACCTACGAGCAGTACTTC
CAWSVPSGTTYEQYF
>TRBJ2-7|TRBV29-1|few|-
TGCAGCGCTCGCCTCCTTGAAAGAGGGGGGTCGTACGAGCAGTACTTC
CSARLLERGGSYEQYF
>TRBJ2-1|TRBV7-2|few|TRBD2
TGTGCCAGCAGCAGCCAGGGACTAGCGGGTGTTAATGAGCAGTTCTTC
CASSSQGLAGVNEQFF
>TRBJ2-7|TRBV28|-|-
TGTGCCAGCAGTCCAACCTACGAGCAGTACTTC
CASSPTYEQYF
>TRBJ2-1|TRBV30|-|TRBD2
TGTGCCTGGAGTGAAACCCTAGCGGGAGGGGGTGAGCAGTTCTTC
CAWSETLAGGGEQFF
>TRBJ2-1|TRBV30|few|TRBD2
TGTGCCTGGAGTGTATATGCGGGAGAAGGCAATGAGCAGTTCTTC
CAWSVYAGEGNEQFF
>TRBJ1-2|TRBV6-1|-|-
TGTGCCAGCTCTAACCCAGGGAGCAACTATGGCTACACCTTC
CASSNPGSNYGYTF
>TRBJ2-1|TRBV7-2|few|TRBD2
TGTGCCAGCAGCGTGACTAGCGGATACAATGAGCAGTTCTTC
CASSVTSGYNEQFF
>TRBJ2-7|TRBV4-1|-|TRBD2
TGCGCCAGCAGCCAAGCGTTACTCCGGGGACTAGCGTACTACGAGCAGTACTTC
CASSQALLRGLAYYEQYF
>TRBJ2-4|TRBV6-1|few|TRBD2
TGTGCCAGCAGTGAAGCCCCCGCGTCTTTAGCGGGAAGGAACATTCAGTACTTC
CASSEAPASLAGRNIQYF
>TRBJ2-7|TRBV15|few|-
TGTGCCACTAGAAAGGACAGACGCTACGAGCAGTACTTC
CATRKDRRYEQYF
>TRBJ2-2|TRBV9|few|-
TGTGCCAGCAGCCCTTGGACGGTGAACACCGGGGAGCTGTTTTTT
CASSPWTVNTGELFF
>TRBJ1-1|TRBV30|-|-
TGTGCCTCAGGACGAACTGAAGCTTTCTTT
CASGRTEAFF
>TRBJ2-7|TRBV30|few|TRBD1
TGTGCCTGGAAGGGGAACAGGGGCGAGCAGTACTTC
CAWKGNRGEQYF
>TRBJ1-1|TRBV30|-|-
TGTGCCTGGAGCAGGTGGGGCACTGAAGCTTTCTTT
CAWSRWGTEAFF
>TRBJ1-4|TRBV19|-|-
TGTGCCAGTAGTATCATCGGGACGGAACTGTTTTTT
CASSIIGTELFF
>TRBJ1-2|TRBV29-1|-|-
TGCAGCGTCACCCCACGGCCGACGAGCCATGGCTACACCTTC
CSVTPRPTSHGYTF
>TRBJ2-3|TRBV5-1|few|TRBD2
TGCGCCAGCAGCTCGAGCGGGAGAGGGGCAGATACGCAGTATTTT
CASSSSGRGADTQYF
>TRBJ2-7|TRBV7-2|-|-
TGTGCCAGCAGCCCACGGGCGATTGGCGAGCAGTACTTC
CASSPRAIGEQYF
>TRBJ2-7|TRBV29-1|-|-
TGCAGCGTTGAGGATATGAGCAGGGGATACGAGCAGTACTTC
CSVEDMSRGYEQYF
>TRBJ2-7|TRBV27|-|-
TGTGCCAGCCGAATGTTTGGGGTTCGCGAGCAGTACTTC
CASRMFGVREQYF
>TRBJ2-7|TRBV28|-|-
TGTGCCAGCAGTCTAAACGGGGAATACGAGCAGTACTTC
CASSLNGEYEQYF
>TRBJ2-7|TRBV7-2|-|-
TGTGCCAGCAGCTTAGGGCGGGAGCAGTACTTC
CASSLGREQYF
>TRBJ1-3|TRBV30|once|-
TGTGCCTGGGGTCTCCGCTCTGGAAACACCATATATTTT
CAWGLRSGNTIYF
>TRBJ1-1|TRBV7-2|-|-
TGTGCCAGCAGCTTAGCGCGAGGGGCCACTGAAGCTTTCTTT
CASSLARGATEAFF
>TRBJ1-2|TRBV18|few|-
TGTGCCAGCTCACCAGGGGGGACCTTCAACTATGGCTACACCTTC
CASSPGGTFNYGYTF
>TRBJ2-3|TRBV7-9|-|-
TGTGCCAGCATTCCTGGAAGCACAGATACGCAGTATTTT
CASIPGSTDTQYF
>TRBJ2-5|TRBV19|once|-
TGTGCCAGTAGTAGGGGACACCAAGAGACCCAGTACTTC
CASSRGHQETQYF
>TRBJ1-1|TRBV19|few|TRBD1
TGTGCCAGTAGTCACAGGGGCGGTAGCACTGAAGCTTTCTTT
CASSHRGGSTEAFF
>TRBJ2-5|TRBV5-4|-|-
TGTGCCAGCAGCGTCCAGCGAACGGGAGAAGAGACCCAGTACTTC
CASSVQRTGEETQYF
>TRBJ2-1|TRBV9|few|TRBD1
TGTGCCAGCAGCAATCCCCCGGGACAGGGGGCCTACAATGAGCAGTTCTTC
CASSNPPGQGAYNEQFF
>TRBJ2-7|TRBV5-1|-|-
TGCGCCAGCAGCTTAGGGAGACAAACCTACGAGCAGTACTTC
CASSLGRQTYEQYF
>TRBJ2-2|TRBV30|few|-
TGTGCCTGGAGTTCTACGAACACCGGGGAGCTGTTTTTT
CAWSSTNTGELFF
>TRBJ1-2|TRBV13|-|-
TGTGCCAGCAGCTTAGCGGGCTGGGGGACTAACTATGGCTACACCTTC
CASSLAGWGTNYGYTF
>TRBJ1-1|TRBV6-5|-|-
TGTGCCAGCAGTTACTCGCGGGAGAGGACTGAAGCTTTCTTT
CASSYSRERTEAFF
>TRBJ2-5|TRBV18|-|TRBD2
TGTGCCAGCAGCCCCCGGGGGGGCTTGGAGACCCAGTACTTC
CASSPRGGLETQYF
>TRBJ2-4|TRBV29-1|few|-
TGCAGCGCTAGGGTCCCTGGGGACATTCAGTACTTC
CSARVPGDIQYF
>TRBJ2-1|TRBV5-1|-|-
TGCGCCAGCAGTCCCGGACGGACGACAGGCGATGAGCAGTTCTTC
CASSPGRTTGDEQFF
>TRBJ2-2|TRBV9|-|-
TGTGCCAGCAGGCGGGACCCCTTCACCGGGGAGCTGTTTTTT
CASRRDPFTGELFF
>TRBJ2-3|TRBV11-1|-|-
TGTGCCAGCAGCTTCGGCGTACCAGATACGCAGTATTTT
CASSFGVPDTQYF
>TRBJ1-2|TRBV15|-|TRBD1
TGTGCCACCAGCAGGTGGGACAGTGGAGGTGGTGGCTACACCTTC
CATSRWDSGGGGYTF
>TRBJ2-5|TRBV7-3|few|-
TGTGCCAGCAGCTCAGGGGCGGGAGAGACCCAGTACTTC
CASSSGAGETQYF
>TRBJ2-1|TRBV19|-|-
TGTGCCAGTAAACAGGACTCCTACAATGAGCAGTTCTTC
CASKQDSYNEQFF
>TRBJ2-3|TRBV6-6|-|-
TGTGCCAGCACAGGCGGGACAGGCACAGATACGCAGTATTTT
CASTGGTGTDTQYF
>TRBJ2-3|TRBV18|few|-
TGTGCCAGCTCATCGACAGCAAGCACAGATACGCAGTATTTT
CASSSTASTDTQYF
>TRBJ2-3|TRBV4-2|-|-
TGTGCCAGCAGCCCCGGGCCAGGAGATACGCAGTATTTT
CASSPGPGDTQYF
>TRBJ1-5|TRBV27|-|-
TGTGCCATCAGTTTATTCTCCGTTTTCCCCGACAGTGGAGATCAGCCCCAGCATTTT
CAISLFSVFPDSGDQPQHF
>TRBJ2-7|TRBV2|-|-
TGTGCCAGCGCGGTCTACGAGCAGTACTTC
CASAVYEQYF
>TRBJ2-5|TRBV28|-|-
TGTGCCAGCAGTTCCCCCCCGTCTCGGGGGACCCAGTACTTC
CASSSPPSRGTQYF
>TRBJ1-2|TRBV10-3|-|-
TGTGCCATCAGTGAGTCAGGAGGCAGGGCCTATGGCTACACCTTC
CAISESGGRAYGYTF